This section outlines one TCR beta chain sequence together with its context. Its antigen is still unknown. This entry is derived from a study of CD8 T cells in ankylosing spondylitis. The V end was cut by 0 bases, the J end by 6 bases, with 9 bases between. The germline gives CDR1 LNHNV, CDR2 YYDKDF (reference sequence). This CDR3 contains 14 residues. One entry per CDR3 protein results from TCRdb running MiXCR on the 5' RACE reads. The sample yields more than 300,000 distinct CDR3 sequences, roughly 8% seen once. Overall study results and limits: Among TCR beta sequences, a motif of several highly homologous variants appeared characteristic of ankylosing spondylitis blood. Within matched ankylosing spondylitis synovial fluid, disease-linked clones were reportedly significantly enriched. Disease-linked clones proved CD8+ and comparatively uncommon in peripheral blood.

The clonotype comes from a male donor with ankylosing spondylitis. This rearrangement joins TRBV15 to TRBJ1-5; D is uncertain. Sequenced sample: blood, either unsorted or a sorted T cell fraction (not recorded which). The CDR3 spells CATSRDGRSQPQHF. The CDR3 nucleotides read TGTGCCACCAGCAGAGATGGTCGTAGTCAGCCCCAGCATTTT. The full variable domain, in which reference TRBV15 and TRBJ1-5 provide the parts outside the CDR3, is DAMVIQNPRYQVTQFGKPVTLSCSQTLNHNVMYWYQQKSSQAPKLLFHYYDKDFNNEADTPDNFQSRRPNTSFCFLDIRSPGLGDTAMYLCATSRDGRSQPQHFGDGTRLSIL.